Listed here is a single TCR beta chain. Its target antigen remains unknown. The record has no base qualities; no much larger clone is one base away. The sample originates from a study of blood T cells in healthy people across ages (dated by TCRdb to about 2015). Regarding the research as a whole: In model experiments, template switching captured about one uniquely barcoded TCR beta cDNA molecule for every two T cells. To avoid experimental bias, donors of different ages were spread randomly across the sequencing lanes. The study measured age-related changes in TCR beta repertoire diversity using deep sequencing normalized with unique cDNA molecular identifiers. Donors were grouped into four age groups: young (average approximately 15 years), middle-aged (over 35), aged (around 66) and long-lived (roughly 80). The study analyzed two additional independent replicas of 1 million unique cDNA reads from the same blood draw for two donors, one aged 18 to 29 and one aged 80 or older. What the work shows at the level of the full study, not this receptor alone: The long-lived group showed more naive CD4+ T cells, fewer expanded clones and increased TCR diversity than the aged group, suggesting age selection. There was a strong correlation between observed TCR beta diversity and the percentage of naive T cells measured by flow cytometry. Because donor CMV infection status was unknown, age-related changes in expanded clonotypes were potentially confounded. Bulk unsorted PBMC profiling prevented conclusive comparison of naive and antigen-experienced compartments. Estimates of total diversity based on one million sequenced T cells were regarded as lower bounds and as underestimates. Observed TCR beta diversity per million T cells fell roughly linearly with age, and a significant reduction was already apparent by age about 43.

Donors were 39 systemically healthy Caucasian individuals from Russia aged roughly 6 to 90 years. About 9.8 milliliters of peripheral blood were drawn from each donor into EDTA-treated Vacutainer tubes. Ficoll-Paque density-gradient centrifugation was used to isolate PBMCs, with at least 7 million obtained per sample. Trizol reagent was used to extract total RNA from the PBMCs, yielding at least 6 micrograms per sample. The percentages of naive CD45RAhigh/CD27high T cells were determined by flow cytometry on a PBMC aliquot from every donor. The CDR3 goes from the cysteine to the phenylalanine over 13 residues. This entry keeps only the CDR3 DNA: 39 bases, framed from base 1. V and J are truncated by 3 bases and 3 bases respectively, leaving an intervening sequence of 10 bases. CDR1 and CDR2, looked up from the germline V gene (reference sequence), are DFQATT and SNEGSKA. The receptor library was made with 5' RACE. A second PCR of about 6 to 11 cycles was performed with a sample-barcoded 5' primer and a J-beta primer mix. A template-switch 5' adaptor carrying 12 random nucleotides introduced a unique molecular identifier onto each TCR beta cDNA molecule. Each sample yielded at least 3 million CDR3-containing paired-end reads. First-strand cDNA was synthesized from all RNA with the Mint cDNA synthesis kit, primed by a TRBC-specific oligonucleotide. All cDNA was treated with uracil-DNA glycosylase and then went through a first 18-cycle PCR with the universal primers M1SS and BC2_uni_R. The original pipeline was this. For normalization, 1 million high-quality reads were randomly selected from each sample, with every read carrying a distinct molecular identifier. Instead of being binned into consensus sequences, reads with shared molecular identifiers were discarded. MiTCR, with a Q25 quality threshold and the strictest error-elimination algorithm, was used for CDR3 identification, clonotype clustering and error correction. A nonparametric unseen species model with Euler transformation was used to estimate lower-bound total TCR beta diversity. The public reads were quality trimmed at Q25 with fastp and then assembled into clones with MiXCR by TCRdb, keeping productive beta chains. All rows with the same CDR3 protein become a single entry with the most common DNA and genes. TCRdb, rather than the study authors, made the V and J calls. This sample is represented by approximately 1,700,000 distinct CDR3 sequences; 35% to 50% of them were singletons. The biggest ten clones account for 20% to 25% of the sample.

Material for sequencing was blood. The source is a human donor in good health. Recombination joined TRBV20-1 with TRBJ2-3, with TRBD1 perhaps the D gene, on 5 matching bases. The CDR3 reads CSARTAGTDTQYF. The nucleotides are TGCAGTGCTAGGACAGCCGGTACAGATACGCAGTATTTT.